Listed below are T cell receptor beta chains from one sample, sequenced in a study of OX40 agonist ivuxolimab in advanced cancers. The protocol was immunoSEQ multiplex PCR, while the TCRdb copy is restricted to in-frame clones and leaves out a portion. The sample includes tens of thousands of clones, 87% seen only once; the top ten take roughly 1.5%. Sequences were derived from CD4+ or CD8+ T cells sorted from blood, sampled in a trial of the OX40 agonist ivuxolimab. The receptors here all came from an adult with an advanced solid tumor such as melanoma, head and neck, liver or kidney cancer. Each CDR3 is given with its conserved first and last residue. A D gene is named only where the DNA matches it firmly. Clone size is not always given. Where it is, it says once, few, many or a class for expanded clones.

clone_size	d_call	v_call	j_call	cdr3_nt	cdr3_aa
-	-	TRBV7-2	TRBJ2-2	TGTGCCAGCAGCTTAAATGCGGGGGCCGTCACCGGGGAGCTGTTTTTT	CASSLNAGAVTGELFF
-	-	TRBV5-4	TRBJ1-2	TGTGCCAGCAGCTTGGGACACAGGGCTGAATACACCTTC	CASSLGHRAEYTF
-	-	TRBV7-9	TRBJ1-2	TGTGCCAGCAGCTTAGACAACTATGGCTACACCTTC	CASSLDNYGYTF
few	TRBD1	TRBV6-5	TRBJ1-2	TGTGTCTCACATAACCCAGGGGGGCGTCAGGGCTACACCTTC	CVSHNPGGRQGYTF
-	-	TRBV15	TRBJ1-6	TGTGCCACCAGCAGAGATCTTTCGGAAACCCTCCACTTT	CATSRDLSETLHF
-	-	TRBV19	TRBJ1-5	TGTGCCAGTAGTAGAGAGGGTAGCAATCAGCCCCAGCATTTT	CASSREGSNQPQHF
-	TRBD1	TRBV9	TRBJ1-4	TGTGCCAGCAGCGCTGGGACAGGGGATAATGAAAAACTGTTTTTT	CASSAGTGDNEKLFF
once	TRBD1	TRBV7-9	TRBJ2-1	TGTGCCAGCAGCCTAGCCGGACAGGGGGTTCTCGACGAGCAGTTCTTC	CASSLAGQGVLDEQFF
-	TRBD1	TRBV6-6	TRBJ2-7	TGTGCCAGCCACGAGGGACAGGGATCCTACGAGCAGTACTTC	CASHEGQGSYEQYF
-	-	TRBV5-6	TRBJ2-2	TGTGCCAGCAGCTTGTTTAGCGCAGAAAGGGGGGAGCTGTTTTTT	CASSLFSAERGELFF
-	TRBD1	TRBV15	TRBJ1-5	TGTGCCACCAGCAGAGCTACAGGGGGCGATCAGCCCCAGCATTTT	CATSRATGGDQPQHF
-	-	TRBV2	TRBJ2-7	TGTGCCAGCACCCTAACGGGCCTGGGGAACGAGCAGTACTTC	CASTLTGLGNEQYF
-	-	TRBV19	TRBJ2-3	TGTGCCAGTAGTATTGGGGGCGAGGGGCCATATACGCAGTATTTT	CASSIGGEGPYTQYF
once	-	TRBV25-1	TRBJ2-1	TGTGCCAGCAGTGAATTGGGAGGACTAATCCACCCCCCCAATGAGCAGTTCTTC	CASSELGGLIHPPNEQFF
-	-	TRBV19	TRBJ1-4	TGTGCCAGTAGGCATGAGGACGAACTGTTTTTT	CASRHEDELFF
-	-	TRBV10-2	TRBJ2-3	TGCGCCAGCCGAGGACAGAGCACAGATACGCAGTATTTT	CASRGQSTDTQYF
-	-	TRBV2	TRBJ2-7	TGTGCCAGCAGGCCCGTAGGGGGAAGGTCCTACGAGCAGTACTTC	CASRPVGGRSYEQYF
-	-	TRBV7-2	TRBJ1-1	TGTGCCAGCAGCTTAACTTTCGGTTGGGTCACTGAAGCTTTCTTT	CASSLTFGWVTEAFF
once	TRBD1	TRBV7-2	TRBJ1-4	TGTGCCAGCAGCGGTATGATGGGACAGGGGAATGAAAAACTGTTTTTT	CASSGMMGQGNEKLFF
-	-	TRBV5-8	TRBJ1-1	TGTGCCAGCAGTGGACAGCCTTCCAACACTGAAGCTTTCTTT	CASSGQPSNTEAFF
-	-	TRBV7-2	TRBJ1-1	TGTGCCAGCAGCTTAGGGGTTGCCACTCTCACTGAAGCTTTCTTT	CASSLGVATLTEAFF
-	TRBD2	TRBV29-1	TRBJ2-2	TGCAGCGGAGGGGGACTAGCGGGAGCCGGGGAGCTGTTTTTT	CSGGGLAGAGELFF
-	-	TRBV7-2	TRBJ2-7	TGTGCCAGCAGCTCTCCGTACTACGAGCAGTACTTC	CASSSPYYEQYF
-	-	TRBV7-2	TRBJ1-1	TGTGCCAGCAGCCCGGCTAGGGTGGCCACTGAAGCTTTCTTT	CASSPARVATEAFF
-	TRBD2	TRBV5-1	TRBJ2-1	TGCGCCAGCAGCTTGGCCTCTAGCGGGAGCTACAATGAGCAGTTCTTC	CASSLASSGSYNEQFF
-	-	TRBV11-1	TRBJ2-7	TGTGCCAGCAGCCGACAGGGAGGGCCCTTCTACGAGCAGTACTTC	CASSRQGGPFYEQYF
-	TRBD2	TRBV7-3	TRBJ2-2	TGTGCCAGCAGCTTATTCCCCATCGGGGGGGGACGCACCGGGGAGCTGTTTTTT	CASSLFPIGGGRTGELFF
-	TRBD1	TRBV5-1	TRBJ1-1	TGCGCCAGCAGCTCGTTGACAGGGAGGGGTGAAGCTTTCTTT	CASSSLTGRGEAFF
-	TRBD2	TRBV5-1	TRBJ2-7	TGCGCCATTCCCTCTGCCGACGGGGGGGGTATGGACGAGCAGTACTTC	CAIPSADGGGMDEQYF
-	-	TRBV6-5	TRBJ2-1	TGTGCCAGCAGTTCCCAGTTTGGGAATGAGCAGTTCTTC	CASSSQFGNEQFF
-	-	TRBV7-2	TRBJ1-2	TGTGCCAGCAGCCCACCAGACGCTTCCTATGGCTACACCTTC	CASSPPDASYGYTF
-	-	TRBV11-2	TRBJ2-5	TGTGCCAGCAGGACGGCCGGGACACAAGAGACCCAGTACTTC	CASRTAGTQETQYF
-	TRBD1	TRBV11-2	TRBJ2-2	TGTGCCAGTAACAGGGGTAACACCGGGGAGCTGTTTTTT	CASNRGNTGELFF
-	TRBD1	TRBV11-3	TRBJ2-7	TGTGCCAGCAGCTTAGAAGGTAGGGACAGGGTTAACTCCTACGAGCAGTACTTC	CASSLEGRDRVNSYEQYF
-	TRBD2	TRBV6-6	TRBJ2-1	TGTGCCAGCAGCTCCGGGACTACCTACAATGAGCAGTTCTTC	CASSSGTTYNEQFF
-	TRBD1	TRBV10-3	TRBJ1-5	TGTGCCATCAGTGAGGACAGGGGGTCCAATCAGCCCCAGCATTTT	CAISEDRGSNQPQHF
-	-	TRBV7-6	TRBJ1-3	TGTGCCAGCAGCTTAAGTGGGGGAGGGGACTCTGGAAACACCATATATTTT	CASSLSGGGDSGNTIYF
-	-	TRBV30	TRBJ1-1	TGTGCCTGGAGCCTGGGCCCCGCAAGGACTGAAGCTTTCTTT	CAWSLGPARTEAFF
-	-	TRBV7-9	TRBJ2-7	TGTGCCAGCAGCTTAGCGCGAGGGGGTAGCTCCTACGAGCAGTACTTC	CASSLARGGSSYEQYF
few	-	TRBV6-1	TRBJ1-1	TGTGCCAGCATGCCTCCGGGACACCTGAACACTGAAGCTTTCTTT	CASMPPGHLNTEAFF
-	-	TRBV19	TRBJ2-1	TGTGCCAGTAGTTCGGACATAATTTCCAATGAGCAGTTCTTC	CASSSDIISNEQFF
-	-	TRBV19	TRBJ1-5	TGTGCCAGTAGTACGAGGGACACCATTTATAGCAATCAGCCCCAGCATTTT	CASSTRDTIYSNQPQHF
-	TRBD2	TRBV9	TRBJ2-5	TGTGCCAGCAGCGCCGGGACTAGCGTTGAGACCCAGTACTTC	CASSAGTSVETQYF
-	-	TRBV4-1	TRBJ2-3	TGCGCCAGCAGCCTTGGGAGGGGGCAACGCACAGATACGCAGTATTTT	CASSLGRGQRTDTQYF
few	-	TRBV11-1	TRBJ2-7	TGTGCCAGCAGAACCTCAGGGGTTAGCGAGCAGTACTTC	CASRTSGVSEQYF
-	TRBD2	TRBV9	TRBJ2-5	TGTGCCAGCAGCGTTTGGTCGGGAGGGCCGGAAGAGACCCAGTACTTC	CASSVWSGGPEETQYF
-	TRBD2	TRBV30	TRBJ2-7	TGTGCCTGGAGTGTAGGAAGGGGAGGGTTGCCCGAGCAGTACTTC	CAWSVGRGGLPEQYF
-	-	TRBV9	TRBJ1-6	TGTGCCAGCAGCGCCCCGGCAGGGACATATTCACCCCTCCACTTT	CASSAPAGTYSPLHF
-	-	TRBV19	TRBJ1-6	TGTGCCAGTTCTTACGGGGATTCACCCCTCCACTTT	CASSYGDSPLHF
-	-	TRBV6-1	TRBJ1-2	TGTGCCAGCAGTCCGACAGAGGCCTCCTATGGCTACACCTTC	CASSPTEASYGYTF
once	-	TRBV18	TRBJ1-5	TGTGCCAGCTCACGGGAAAGCAATCAGCCCCAGCATTTT	CASSRESNQPQHF
-	-	TRBV5-4	TRBJ2-3	TGTGCCAGCACCTCCTCGACGGGGGCAGATACGCAGTATTTT	CASTSSTGADTQYF
-	TRBD2	TRBV7-8	TRBJ2-7	TGTGCCAGCAGGAGCTCTAGCGGCTACGAGCAGTACTTC	CASRSSSGYEQYF
-	-	TRBV5-1	TRBJ2-2	TGCGCCAGCAGCTCCCTTAGGGATCCCAGGGGGGAGCTGTTTTTT	CASSSLRDPRGELFF
few	-	TRBV19	TRBJ2-1	TGTGCCAGTAGTATAGGTTTGGAGCAGTTCTTC	CASSIGLEQFF
-	-	TRBV18	TRBJ1-5	TGTGCCAGCTCACGACTCCCCGGCCGGGGATGGGACAATCAGCCCCAGCATTTT	CASSRLPGRGWDNQPQHF
few	-	TRBV7-2	TRBJ1-5	TGTGCCAGCAGCCGAGATAGCAATCAGCCCCAGCATTTT	CASSRDSNQPQHF
-	-	TRBV7-8	TRBJ1-4	TGTGCCAGCAGCTTAAGAGTAACTAATGAAAAACTGTTTTTT	CASSLRVTNEKLFF
once	-	TRBV5-1	TRBJ2-5	TGCGCCAGCAGCTTCAGAACTAGACCTCAGGAGACCCAGTACTTC	CASSFRTRPQETQYF